These 25 T cell receptor beta chains were all obtained from the same sample, sequenced in a study of PD-L1 blockade in urothelial cancer. Clones were sequenced by immunoSEQ multiplex PCR, and TCRdb holds only the in-frame ones, with some missing. Counted here are some 120,000 clones, 86% occurring once; the ten biggest clones make up 2.4%. Time point of the sample: peripheral blood 6 weeks after treatment start. Sequencing was performed on PBMCs, taken around atezolizumab (anti-PD-L1) treatment. Source of these receptors: a man aged 45-60 years with urothelial cancer.

This rearrangement joins TRBV2 to TRBJ2-1; 13 bases align to TRBD2. Germline loops: CDR1 SNHLY, CDR2 FYNNEI. Trimming took 2 bases from V and 7 from J; bases not matched to a gene: 5. The CDR3 covers 16 residues. This chain's CDR3 is CASSESRTSGSNEQFF. CDR3 DNA sequence: TGTGCCAGCAGTGAAAGTAGGACTAGCGGGAGTAATGAGCAGTTCTTC.

The rearrangement links TRBV5-1 to TRBJ2-7; TRBD2 matches 11 bases. Unmatched junction bases numbered 8, after V lost 4 bases and J lost 5 bases. Germline V gene data show CDR1 as SGHRS and CDR2 as YFSETQ. The CDR3 runs 15 residues. CDR3 residues: CASSLQLAGVDEQYF. Written as DNA, the CDR3 is TGCGCCAGCAGCCTACAACTAGCGGGAGTTGACGAGCAGTACTTC. Complete variable domain (other parts from reference TRBV5-1 and TRBJ2-7): KAGVTQTPRYLIKTRGQQVTLSCSPISGHRSVSWYQQTPGQGLQFLFEYFSETQRNKGNFPGRFSGRQFSNSRSEMNVSTLELGDSALYLCASSLQLAGVDEQYFGPGTRLTVT.

This clone turned up a few times. The chain links TRBV7-9 to TRBJ2-1; 9 bases align to TRBD1. With 5 bases clipped from V and 7 bases from J, the junction kept 9 bases outside the gene matches. This CDR3 region has 15 residues. CDR1 and CDR2 (germline): SEHNR, FQNEAQ (reference sequence). The CDR3 sequence: CASSPLGTGKNEQFF. As DNA, the CDR3 is TGTGCCAGCAGCCCCCTGGGGACAGGGAAGAATGAGCAGTTCTTC.

The chain joins TRBV11-2 to TRBJ2-2, with TRBD2 as a possible D gene (6 bases). Germline lookup yields CDR1 SGHAT and CDR2 FQNNGV. V was pared by 5 bases and J by 4 bases, with 17 bases between. There are 16 residues in the CDR3. The CDR3 sequence: CASSPGRTTFTGELFF. CDR3 sequence (DNA): TGTGCCAGCAGCCCGGGGCGGACTACCTTCACCGGGGAGCTGTTTTTT.

The V gene is TRBV20-1, the J gene TRBJ2-1, with a weak D call TRBD2 (6 bases). This CDR3 has 11 residues. Trimming pared 3 bases from V and 9 bases from J, leaving 9 bases between. The germline V gene has CDR1 DFQATT and CDR2 SNEGSKA (reference sequence). The CDR3: CSARGTSEQFF. CDR3 DNA: TGCAGTGCTAGGGGGACTTCTGAGCAGTTCTTC.

This clone came up a few times. This chain joins TRBV13 and TRBJ2-7; 9 bases are shared with TRBD1. The CDR3 sequence is 13 residues long. J was trimmed by 5 bases and V by 5 bases; bases with no gene match: 4. CDR1 PRHDT and CDR2 FYEKMQ come from the germline V gene (reference sequence). This CDR3 is CASSPGQGNEQYF. Here the CDR3 DNA reads TGTGCCAGCAGCCCGGGACAGGGAAACGAGCAGTACTTC. Combining the CDR3 with reference TRBV13 and TRBJ2-7 gives the whole variable domain AAGVIQSPRHLIKEKRETATLKCYPIPRHDTVYWYQQGPGQDPQFLISFYEKMQSDKGSIPDRFSAQQFSDYHSELNMSSLELGDSALYFCASSPGQGNEQYFGPGTRLTVT.

CDR3 nucleotides: TGTGCCAGCAGCTTAGATCCTGGACTAGCGGAGACCACAGATACGCAGTATTTT. This sequence encodes CASSLDPGLAETTDTQYF. The chain has TRBV11-3 and TRBJ2-3; 10 bases are shared with TRBD2. V shed 0 bases and J 2 bases; nucleotides not matched to a gene: 8. This CDR3 has 18 amino acids. The germline V gene has CDR1 SGHNT and CDR2 YENEEA.

V and J are TRBV5-1 and TRBJ2-6, with 10 bases that match TRBD1. The CDR3 extends over 19 amino acids. The germline V gene has CDR1 SGHRS and CDR2 YFSETQ. The trim removed 1 base at V and 2 bases at J, leaving 9 bases unmatched. The CDR3 loop is CASSLPLTGGRAGANVLTF. CDR3 nucleotides: TGCGCCAGCAGCTTGCCCCTGACAGGGGGCCGGGCTGGGGCCAACGTCCTGACTTTC.

V and J are TRBV4-1 and TRBJ2-2; D uncertain. Germline CDR1 is MGHRA and CDR2 is YSYEKL. V lost 2 bases and J lost 6, with 13 bases in between. The CDR3 runs 15 residues. The chain's CDR3 is CASSQHEALAGELFF. CDR3 nucleotides: TGCGCCAGCAGCCAACATGAGGCCCTAGCCGGGGAGCTGTTTTTT.

The chain combines TRBV6-5 with TRBJ2-5; D unclear. The CDR3 spans 12 residues. Per the germline V gene, CDR1 is MNHEY and CDR2 is SVGAGI. Trimming stripped 7 bases from V and 5 bases from J, with 11 bases between. CDR3 in amino acids: CASNTNGETQYF. The DNA of the CDR3 is TGTGCCAGCAATACTAACGGGGAGACCCAGTACTTC.

The rearrangement links TRBV6-1 to TRBJ1-6; 9 bases agree with TRBD1. The V segment lost 8 bases and the J segment 9 bases; nucleotides outside the gene matches: 8. The length of the CDR3 is 14 residues. Germline assignment: CDR1 MNHNS and CDR2 SASEGT. The DNA for the CDR3 is TGTGCCAGCGGTCGGGGACAGGGAGGTTCACCCCTCCACTTT. Translated: CASGRGQGGSPLHF.

This clone turned up a few times. The rearrangement uses TRBV6-5 and TRBJ2-3; weak D call: TRBD2 (5 bases). Trimming pared 7 bases from V and 1 base from J, leaving 12 bases between. The CDR3 runs 14 residues. Germline V gene lookup returns CDR1 MNHEY and CDR2 SVGAGI. DNA for the CDR3: TGTGCCAGCAACCTCGGTAGCGGCACAGATACGCAGTATTTT. This gives the protein CASNLGSGTDTQYF.

The rearrangement links TRBV19 to TRBJ2-7, with 7 bases that match TRBD2. Germline trimming cut 2 bases from V and 5 bases from J; bases unmatched to any gene: 9. CDR1 is LNHDA and CDR2 is SQIVND in the germline V gene (reference sequence). The CDR3 length is 15 residues. CDR3: CASSIRAAGTDEQYF. The CDR3, as DNA: TGTGCCAGTAGTATAAGGGCAGCGGGGACGGACGAGCAGTACTTC. Looking up the rest from reference TRBV19 and TRBJ2-7 gives the full variable domain: DGGITQSPKYLFRKEGQNVTLSCEQNLNHDAMYWYRQDPGQGLRLIYYSQIVNDFQKGDIAEGYSVSREKKESFPLTVTSAQKNPTAFYLCASSIRAAGTDEQYFGPGTRLTVT.

The V call is TRBV6-1, the J call TRBJ1-1, with D possibly matching TRBD1 (6 bases). Trimming took 6 bases from V and 13 from J, leaving 24 bases between them. This CDR3 is built from 14 residues. The germline gives CDR1 MNHNS, CDR2 SASEGT. The CDR3, as DNA: TGTGCCAGCAGCCTGGCTGACGGCCCCAACAGGGTTTTCTTT. Residues: CASSLADGPNRVFF.

The V and J genes are TRBV7-2 and TRBJ1-5; 8 bases agree with TRBD1. CDR3 length equals 13 residues. CDR1 is SGHTA, CDR2 FQGNSA, per germline. Losses at the gene ends were 3 bases for V and 7 bases for J; bases not matched to a gene: 2. CDR3 residues: CASSFGQGQPQHF. In DNA, the CDR3 is TGTGCCAGCAGCTTTGGACAGGGACAGCCCCAGCATTTT.

The chain recombines TRBV18 with TRBJ1-5, with D possibly matching TRBD1 (5 bases). The CDR3 consists of 16 residues. V was pared by 1 base and J by 1 base, with 11 bases between. From germline, CDR1 is KGHSH and CDR2 LQKENI. DNA of the CDR3: TGTGCCAGCTCACCACTGGACATATCGAGCAATCAGCCCCAGCATTTT. Its protein is CASSPLDISSNQPQHF.

The gene calls are TRBV6-6 and TRBJ2-2; 7 positions match TRBD1. CDR1 and CDR2 (germline): MNHNY, SVGAGI (reference sequence). The V gene end was trimmed by 7 bases and the J gene end by 1 base; junction bases not matched to a gene: 3. CDR3 size: 14 residues. CDR3 nucleotides: TGTGCCAGCATCGGACAGGTGAACACCGGGGAGCTGTTTTTT. Translation gives CASIGQVNTGELFF.

The chain is built from TRBV9 and TRBJ2-6; D is uncertain. The CDR3 loop spans 14 amino acids. The V gene lost 2 bases and the J gene lost 0 bases, with 3 bases spanning the gap. Germline V gene lookup returns CDR1 SGDLS and CDR2 YYNGEE. CDR3 DNA sequence: TGTGCCAGCAGCGTCAGCTCTGGGGCCAACGTCCTGACTTTC. Its translation: CASSVSSGANVLTF.

The genes are TRBV7-2 and TRBJ2-6; perhaps TRBD1 as D (6 bases). Trimming pared 1 base from V and 2 bases from J, leaving 9 bases between. This CDR3 comprises 16 residues. Germline V gives CDR1 SGHTA, CDR2 FQGNSA. The CDR3 sequence is CASSLGAGAGANVLTF. CDR3 in DNA: TGTGCCAGCAGCTTAGGGGCAGGGGCTGGGGCCAACGTCCTGACTTTC.

The chain combines TRBV6-1 with TRBJ1-1; the match to TRBD1 covers 7 bases. Germline values: CDR1 MNHNS, CDR2 SASEGT. The CDR3 consists of 15 residues. With V trimmed by 10 bases and J by 5 bases, 16 bases remained unmatched. The CDR3 region has the DNA TGTGCCATCCAACGGGAGGGGGCGAGCTTAACTGAAGCTTTCTTT. This encodes CAIQREGASLTEAFF.

This chain links TRBV4-2 with TRBJ2-1; D may be TRBD2 (6 bases). The CDR3 has 16 amino acids. Germline V gene data show CDR1 as LGHNA and CDR2 as YNFKEQ. V dropped 0 bases and J dropped 3 bases, with 12 bases sitting between them. The CDR3 reads CASSQDSWRDYNEQFF. The DNA for the CDR3 is TGTGCCAGCAGCCAAGATAGTTGGCGGGACTACAATGAGCAGTTCTTC.

The chain joins TRBV19 to TRBJ2-5; 8 nucleotides agree with TRBD2. Germline CDR1 is LNHDA and CDR2 is SQIVND (reference sequence). This CDR3 region has 16 residues. The V segment lost 6 bases and the J segment 4 bases; nucleotides outside the gene matches: 13. The DNA for the CDR3 is TGTGCCAGTAGCCCCGCCGATGGGCTAGCGGGAGAGACCCAGTACTTC. Its translation is CASSPADGLAGETQYF.

This clone was detected once. The chain uses TRBV5-1 and TRBJ2-3; D gene unclear. Between the trimmed V and J ends, which lost 2 bases and 2 bases, there was a span of 9 bases. The CDR3 runs 14 residues. Germline CDR1 and CDR2: SGHRS and YFSETQ. DNA of the CDR3: TGCGCCAGCAGCTTCGCACAAGACACAGATACGCAGTATTTT. This gives the protein CASSFAQDTDTQYF.

This clone was observed once. The chain links TRBV28 to TRBJ2-1; perhaps TRBD2 as D (6 bases). V was shortened by 3 bases and J by 8 bases, with 14 bases between the two germline ends. CDR3 size: 14 residues. Germline V CDR1 and CDR2: MDHEN, SYDVKM. This CDR3 reads CASSLGGTEDEQFF. As DNA, the CDR3 is TGTGCCAGCAGTTTGGGCGGGACTGAAGATGAGCAGTTCTTC.

The V gene is TRBV5-4, the J gene TRBJ2-1, with 8 bases aligning to TRBD1. The CDR3 is 15 amino acids. From germline, CDR1 is SGHNT and CDR2 YYREEE (reference sequence). J gave up 0 bases and V 1 base, and 0 bases lay outside the gene matches. The CDR3, as DNA: TGTGCCAGCAGCTTGCAGGGGGCCTCCTACAATGAGCAGTTCTTC. Amino acids: CASSLQGASYNEQFF.